These 5 T cell receptor beta chains share one sample of origin, sequenced in a study of T-cell reconstitution after alpha-beta-depleted transplantation in children. Using unique molecular identifiers, the investigators prepared the TCRbeta library. TCRdb ran MiXCR on the PCR reads and lists one entry per CDR3 protein. The sample consists of roughly 300,000 distinct CDR3 sequences, around 10% of them appearing once. The sample here was peripheral blood, taken 180 days after TCRalphabeta/CD19-depleted stem cell transplant. The receptors derive from a male patient between 2 and 10 years old who had a stem cell transplant for chronic granulomatous disease, so the T cells may come from the graft donor.

The V gene is TRBV28, the J gene TRBJ1-3; possibly TRBD1 for D (6 bases). Trimming cost V 6 bases and J 3 bases, with 15 bases left between them. Germline assignment: CDR1 MDHEN and CDR2 SYDVKM. This CDR3 contains 15 residues. CDR3 loop: CASSDGTKSGNTIYF. CDR3 nucleotide sequence: TGTGCCAGCAGCGATGGGACAAAAAGTGGAAACACCATATATTTT.

Many counts were recorded for this clonotype. This rearrangement joins TRBV5-1 to TRBJ2-1, with D unclear. Germline V CDR1 and CDR2: SGHRS, YFSETQ. V lost 4 bases, J lost 7 bases, and 12 bases lay in between. The CDR3 is 13 amino acids. The CDR3 is CASSTGPRNEQFF. In DNA, the CDR3 is TGCGCCAGCAGCACCGGGCCCAGGAATGAGCAGTTCTTC.

Many counts were recorded for this clonotype. The DNA of the CDR3 is TGTGCCAGCAGCAGACTGGACGGCCCCATGAACACTGAAGCTTTCTTT. It translates to CASSRLDGPMNTEAFF. The J gene is TRBJ1-1, the V gene TRBV7-9; no definite D call. This CDR3 has 16 amino acids. Trimming took off 5 bases at V and 0 bases at J, with 16 bases between the two ends. Germline V gene sequence: CDR1 SEHNR, CDR2 FQNEAQ (reference sequence).

The table lists this clonotype with many counts. Here the CDR3 reads CASSSWEVEVSETQYF. CDR3 sequence (DNA): TGTGCCAGCAGCTCCTGGGAGGTGGAGGTTTCGGAGACCCAGTACTTC. The V gene is TRBV7-9, the J gene TRBJ2-5; D perhaps matches TRBD2 (6 bases). The CDR3 has 16 residues. The ends were cut back, 4 bases at V and 5 bases at J, with 20 bases in the middle. Germline V gene lookup returns CDR1 SEHNR and CDR2 FQNEAQ (reference sequence).

This clonotype was detected many times. The chain links TRBV7-2 to TRBJ2-3, with 11 bases fitting TRBD2. CDR1 is SGHTA and CDR2 is FQGNSA in the germline V gene. The V segment lost 0 bases and the J segment 4 bases; nucleotides outside the gene matches: 6. The CDR3 consists of 17 residues. CDR3 coding DNA: TGTGCCAGCAGCTTAGCTGGGCTAGCGGGAGGCCCAGATACGCAGTATTTT. As protein: CASSLAGLAGGPDTQYF.